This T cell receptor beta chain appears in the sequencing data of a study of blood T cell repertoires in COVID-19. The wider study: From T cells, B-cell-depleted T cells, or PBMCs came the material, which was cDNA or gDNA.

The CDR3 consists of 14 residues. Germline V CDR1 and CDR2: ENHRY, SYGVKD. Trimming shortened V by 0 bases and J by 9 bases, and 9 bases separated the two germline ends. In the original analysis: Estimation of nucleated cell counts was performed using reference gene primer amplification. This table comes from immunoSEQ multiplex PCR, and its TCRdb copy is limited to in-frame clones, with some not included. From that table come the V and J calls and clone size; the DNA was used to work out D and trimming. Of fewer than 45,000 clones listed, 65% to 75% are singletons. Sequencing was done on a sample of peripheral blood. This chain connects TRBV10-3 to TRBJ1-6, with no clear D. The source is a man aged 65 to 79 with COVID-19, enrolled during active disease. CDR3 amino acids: CAISESGEGSPLHF. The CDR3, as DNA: TGTGCCATCAGTGAGTCAGGCGAGGGTTCACCCCTCCACTTT.